This TCR beta chain was sequenced during a study of blood T cell repertoires in COVID-19. As for the study in general: The study drew acute and convalescent COVID-19 samples from the United States, Italy and Spain. PBMCs, B-cell-depleted T cells, or T cells were the source of the cDNA or gDNA that made up the material.

Original handling: Quantification of nucleated cells was approximated via reference gene primer amplification. Clones were read by immunoSEQ multiplex PCR, and TCRdb kept only the in-frame ones, dropping some. V and J calls and clone size are copied from that table; D and trimming were computed from the DNA. The sample lists 62,000 or so clones; 80% to 90% were seen once. CDR1 GTSNPN and CDR2 SVGIG come from the germline V gene (reference sequence). The CDR3 extends over 12 amino acids. The receptor was isolated from a woman aged 55-75 years with acute or convalescent COVID-19. This sequence joins TRBV30 and TRBJ1-1; no reliable D call. Sequences were obtained from peripheral blood. The CDR3 region has the DNA TGTGGGGCGCTGGTGTGGAACACTGAAGCTTTCTTT. Protein: CGALVWNTEAFF.